This T cell receptor (beta chain) was retrieved from a study of cytomegalovirus exposure and HLA in healthy donors. V lost 5 bases and J lost 8; bases outside the gene matches: 1. CDR1 is SQVTM and CDR2 is ANQGSEA in the germline V gene. The CDR3 spans 12 residues. Produced via immunoSEQ multiplex PCR; TCRdb's table is partial and in-frame only. The data hold 200,000 to 300,000 clones, with approximately 86% observed a single time. This clone appeared once. The genes are TRBV29-1 and TRBJ2-1; 12 nucleotides line up with TRBD2. Sequencing was performed on PBMCs. The sequence was obtained from a woman in her 30s in good health and CMV-seropositive. CDR3 region: CSVLAGGDEQFF. The CDR3 region has the DNA TGCAGCGTTCTAGCGGGAGGGGATGAGCAGTTCTTC.